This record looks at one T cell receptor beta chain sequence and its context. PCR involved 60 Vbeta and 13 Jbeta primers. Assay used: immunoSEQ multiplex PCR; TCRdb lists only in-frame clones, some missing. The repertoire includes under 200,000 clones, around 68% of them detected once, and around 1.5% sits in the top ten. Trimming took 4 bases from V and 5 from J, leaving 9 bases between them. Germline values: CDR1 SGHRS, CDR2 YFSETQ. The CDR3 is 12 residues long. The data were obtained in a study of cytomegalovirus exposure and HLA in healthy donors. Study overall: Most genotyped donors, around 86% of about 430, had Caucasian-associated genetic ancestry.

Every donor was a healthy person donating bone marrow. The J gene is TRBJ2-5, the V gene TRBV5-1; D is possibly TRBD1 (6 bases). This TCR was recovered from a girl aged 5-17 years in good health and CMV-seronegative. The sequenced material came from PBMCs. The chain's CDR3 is CASSAQGETQYF. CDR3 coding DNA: TGCGCCAGCAGCGCCCAGGGGGAGACCCAGTACTTC.